This TCR beta chain was retrieved from a study of blood T cells in healthy people across ages (dated by TCRdb to 2014 to 2015). As for the study more broadly: In model experiments, template switching captured roughly one uniquely barcoded TCR beta cDNA molecule for every two T cells. Two additional independent replicas of 1 million unique cDNA reads from the same blood draw were analyzed for two donors (one aged 18 to 30 and one aged 80 or older). The donors were divided into four age groups: young (average around 17 years), middle-aged (roughly 42), aged (approximately 62) and long-lived (82). To track age-related changes in TCR beta repertoire diversity, the study relied on deep sequencing normalized with unique cDNA molecular identifiers. To avoid experimental bias, donors of different ages were spread randomly across the sequencing lanes. Study-wide findings and limitations: Since profiling was done on bulk unsorted PBMCs, naive and antigen-experienced compartments could not be conclusively compared. Estimates of total diversity based on one million sequenced T cells were regarded as lower bounds and as underestimates. Because the CMV infection status of the donors was unknown, age-related changes in expanded clonotypes may potentially have been confounded. Compared with the aged group, the long-lived group had more naive CD4+ T cells, fewer expanded clones and increased TCR diversity, a pattern suggesting age selection. As age increased, observed TCR beta diversity per million T cells dropped in a roughly linear way, and a significant reduction was already evident by age about 40. A strong correlation was found between observed TCR beta diversity and the percentage of naive T cells measured by flow cytometry.

This clonotype was detected ten times or more. This clone's antigen is unknown. Base qualities are missing; no much larger clone stands one base away. Trimming at the junction amounts to 4 bases on V and 6 bases on J, and the germline ends lie 10 bases apart. The CDR3 sequence holds 12 residues, the cysteine and phenylalanine included. Only the CDR3 region is kept as DNA, spanning 36 bases read in frame from base 1. CDR1 and CDR2 were assigned from the germline V gene as SGHVS and FNYEAQ. Systemically healthy Caucasian individuals from Russia, 35 to 50 in total and aged about 6 to 95 years, were included as donors. Each donor gave about 9.7 milliliters of peripheral blood, drawn into EDTA-treated Vacutainer tubes. Ficoll-Paque density-gradient centrifugation was used to isolate PBMCs, with at least 6.5 million per sample. Total RNA was extracted from PBMCs with Trizol reagent, with at least 6 micrograms obtained per sample. The percentages of naive CD45RAhigh/CD27high T cells were determined by flow cytometry on a PBMC aliquot from every donor.

The method was 5' RACE. For sequencing, an Illumina HiSeq 2500 was employed. A second PCR of roughly 6 to 12 cycles was performed with a sample-barcoded 5' primer and a J-beta primer mix. A unique molecular identifier was introduced onto each TCR beta cDNA molecule by a template-switch 5' adaptor carrying 12 random nucleotides. At least 2.5 million CDR3-containing paired-end reads were obtained from each sample. All of the RNA was converted into first-strand cDNA using the Mint cDNA synthesis kit, with a TRBC-specific oligonucleotide serving as the primer. After uracil-DNA glycosylase treatment, a first 18-cycle PCR used universal primers M1SS and BC2_uni_R on all cDNA. Regarding the original processing steps: For normalization, 1 million high-quality reads were randomly selected from each sample, with every read carrying a distinct molecular identifier. Reads with shared molecular identifiers were discarded instead of being binned into consensus sequences. MiTCR, set to a Q25 quality threshold and the strictest error-elimination algorithm, was used for CDR3 identification, clonotype clustering and error correction. A nonparametric unseen species model with Euler transformation was used to estimate a lower bound on total TCR beta diversity. Clones were called with MiXCR by TCRdb after fastp trimmed the public reads at Q25, and only in-frame beta chains were retained. Each record represents a unique CDR3 protein, reported with the most common genes and DNA among its rows. Here the V and J calls rest on TCRdb's processing, not on the authors' analysis. Within this sample are approximately 810,000 distinct CDR3 sequences, with 29% of them counted one time only. The top ten constitute around a sixth of the sample.

This chain is built from TRBV7-6 and TRBJ2-7, with an unclear D gene assignment. This TCR was recovered from a woman aged 80 or over in good health. The source material was blood. This receptor carries the CDR3 CASSSPRGEQYF. The nucleotides are TGTGCCAGCAGCTCCCCCCGCGGCGAGCAGTACTTC.